One sample yielded the 23 T cell receptor beta chains listed below, sequenced in a study of a mutant IDH1 vaccine in newly diagnosed glioma. The method was immunoSEQ multiplex PCR; TCRdb's version includes in-frame clones alone and lacks a portion of them. The table has more than 50,000 clones, roughly two thirds seen once. These receptors have no identified antigens. Time point specified: week 47, end of study. The vaccine gave 300 ug of a 20-mer mutant IDH1 peptide subcutaneously per dose. Specimen: peripheral blood mononuclear cells (PBMCs), collected from a glioma patient whose treatment included an IDH1 peptide vaccine. The origin of the receptors is a man between 35 and 55 years old with glioma. Some clones in this sample may be carry-over from other donors' samples.

The V gene is TRBV13, the J gene TRBJ2-3; 10 nucleotides agree with TRBD2. This CDR3 has 17 amino acids. V dropped 5 bases and J dropped 5; count of bases not matched to a gene: 13. Germline values: CDR1 PRHDT, CDR2 FYEKMQ (reference sequence). CDR3: CASSLSWSGGAVDTQYF. In nucleotides, the CDR3 is TGTGCCAGCAGCCTGTCATGGAGCGGGGGGGCCGTAGATACGCAGTATTTT.

The rearrangement joins TRBV27 to TRBJ1-2; D possibly corresponds to TRBD1 (5 bases). Germline CDR1 reads MNHEY; CDR2 reads SMNVEV (reference sequence). V lost 2 bases, J lost 6 bases, and 16 bases lay in between. This CDR3 is built from 15 residues. Written as DNA, the CDR3 is TGTGCCAGCAGTTTAGGGGGGAGCCAGGTTAATGGCTACACCTTC. This sequence encodes CASSLGGSQVNGYTF.

This clone was counted between two and nine times. The rearrangement links TRBV6-6 to TRBJ2-7; 9 bases are shared with TRBD2. CDR1 MNHNY and CDR2 SVGAGI come from the germline V gene (reference sequence). The CDR3 contains 16 residues. The V and J ends lost 7 bases and 6 bases, in that order; junction bases with no gene match: 16. This chain's CDR3 is CASTTRGGSGGFEQYF. The CDR3 DNA follows: TGTGCCAGCACTACAAGGGGAGGGAGCGGGGGGTTCGAGCAGTACTTC.

The rearrangement links TRBV19 to TRBJ2-5, with 7 positions matching TRBD1. This CDR3 is 13 amino acids long. The V gene's germline CDR1 is LNHDA and CDR2 SQIVND (reference sequence). J lost 5 bases, V lost 6 bases, and 6 bases had no gene match. CDR3 nucleotides: TGTGCCAGTAGAGACAGGGTTGCGGAGACCCAGTACTTC. This codes for CASRDRVAETQYF. Full variable domain (remainder filled in from reference TRBV19 and TRBJ2-5): DGGITQSPKYLFRKEGQNVTLSCEQNLNHDAMYWYRQDPGQGLRLIYYSQIVNDFQKGDIAEGYSVSREKKESFPLTVTSAQKNPTAFYLCASRDRVAETQYFGPGTRLLVL.

The chain is built from TRBV23-1 and TRBJ1-2; no firm D call. TRBV23-1 is an open reading frame whose function is uncertain. The CDR3 totals 15 residues. V lost 4 bases to trimming and J lost 4 bases, with 16 bases between them. The CDR3 loop reads CASSPRVRVVYGYTF. The CDR3, as DNA: TGCGCCAGCAGTCCTCGGGTGAGGGTCGTCTATGGCTACACCTTC.

This rearrangement joins TRBV11-3 to TRBJ2-7; TRBD1 matches at 7 bases. Per germline, CDR1 SGHNT and CDR2 YENEEA. The CDR3 covers 13 residues. Losses at the gene ends were 4 bases for V and 0 bases for J; bases not matched to a gene: 0. For the CDR3, the DNA is TGTGCCAGCAGCTCAGGGGGCTCCTACGAGCAGTACTTC. It codes for CASSSGGSYEQYF.

This chain links TRBV6-5 with TRBJ2-7; D unresolved. Trimming shortened V by 2 bases and J by 6 bases, and 14 bases separated the two germline ends. The CDR3 loop spans 14 amino acids. Germline CDR1 and CDR2: MNHEY and SVGAGI. CDR3 region: CASSYRGWGSEQYF. CDR3 coding DNA: TGTGCCAGCAGTTACCGAGGATGGGGAAGCGAGCAGTACTTC.

This clone occurred a few times. The CDR3 coding sequence is TGTGCCAGCAGTCCTCGGACAGCAAACTCCTACGAGCAGTACTTC. Translated: CASSPRTANSYEQYF. The chain combines TRBV6-5 with TRBJ2-7, with TRBD1 as a possible D gene (6 bases). The CDR3 is made up of 15 amino acids. The germline V and J ends were trimmed by 5 bases and 0 bases, with 14 bases remaining between them. CDR1 is MNHEY, CDR2 SVGAGI, per germline.

The rearrangement uses TRBV2 and TRBJ1-3; D unresolved. The CDR3 consists of 13 residues. The germline gives CDR1 SNHLY, CDR2 FYNNEI. Deletions cut 4 bases from V and 4 bases from J, with 8 bases between. The CDR3 spells CASSGGWGNTIYF. The CDR3 nucleotides are TGTGCCAGCAGTGGAGGTTGGGGAAACACCATATATTTT.

The V and J genes are TRBV18 and TRBJ1-2, with a weak D call TRBD1 (5 bases). This CDR3 spans 15 amino acids. V lost 5 bases to trimming and J lost 5 bases, with 18 bases between them. In germline, CDR1 is KGHSH, CDR2 LQKENI. CDR3 loop: CASSAARDDIYGYTF. CDR3 DNA: TGTGCCAGCTCAGCCGCCCGGGACGATATTTATGGCTACACCTTC.

The chain links TRBV19 to TRBJ1-5; D possibly corresponds to TRBD1 (6 bases). The germline V gene encodes CDR1 LNHDA and CDR2 SQIVND (reference sequence). This CDR3 is built from 14 residues. The V and J ends lost 1 base and 6 bases respectively, with 10 bases between them. This chain's CDR3 is CASSIAGAGQPQHF. In DNA form, the CDR3 reads TGTGCCAGTAGTATAGCGGGGGCGGGTCAGCCCCAGCATTTT. Looking up the rest from reference TRBV19 and TRBJ1-5 gives the full variable domain: DGGITQSPKYLFRKEGQNVTLSCEQNLNHDAMYWYRQDPGQGLRLIYYSQIVNDFQKGDIAEGYSVSREKKESFPLTVTSAQKNPTAFYLCASSIAGAGQPQHFGDGTRLSIL.

The genes are TRBV4-1 and TRBJ2-6; the D gene could be TRBD1 or TRBD2 (5 bases each). V shed 0 bases and J shed 4 bases, with 10 bases lying between them. The CDR3 loop spans 16 amino acids. Germline V gene data show CDR1 as MGHRA and CDR2 as YSYEKL. CDR3 DNA: TGCGCCAGCAGCCAAGATTGGGGGTGGGGGGCCAACGTCCTGACTTTC. As protein: CASSQDWGWGANVLTF.

The V gene is TRBV5-5, the J gene TRBJ1-4; no firm D call. V was cut by 4 bases and J by 8 bases, with 9 bases left in between. Per the germline V gene, CDR1 is SGHKS and CDR2 is YYEKEE (reference sequence). This CDR3 contains 12 residues. CDR3 region: CASSPPREKLFF. CDR3 coding DNA: TGTGCCAGCAGCCCCCCTAGGGAAAAACTGTTTTTT.

This clone showed up just once. This chain uses TRBV6-6 with TRBJ1-4; D remains unclear. V shed 7 bases and J shed 4 bases, with 13 bases lying between them. The CDR3 totals 14 residues. CDR1 and CDR2 (germline): MNHNY, SVGAGI (reference sequence). The chain's CDR3 is CASKNGLINEKLFF. The CDR3 coding sequence is TGTGCCAGCAAAAACGGGCTGATTAATGAAAAACTGTTTTTT.

Only a few counts were recorded for this clone. The chain employs TRBV11-2 and TRBJ2-7; D unresolved. Per the germline V gene, CDR1 is SGHAT and CDR2 is FQNNGV. The V gene lost 2 bases and the J gene lost 2 bases, with 10 bases spanning the gap. The CDR3 sequence is 14 residues long. DNA of the CDR3: TGTGCCAGCAGCTTAAGCGCCCCCCCCTACGAGCAGTACTTC. Its protein product is CASSLSAPPYEQYF.

The chain couples TRBV18 to TRBJ2-1; D is unresolved. This CDR3 region has 12 residues. CDR1 is KGHSH and CDR2 is LQKENI in the germline V gene. Between the trimmed V and J ends, which lost 2 bases and 9 bases, there was a span of 8 bases. The CDR3 nucleotides are TGTGCCAGCTCACCAGGGATTGGTGAGCAGTTCTTC. Its translation is CASSPGIGEQFF.

The chain is built from TRBV30 and TRBJ1-2; TRBD1 might be the D (5 bases). V was pared by 3 bases and J by 8 bases, with 13 bases between. Germline V gene sequence: CDR1 GTSNPN, CDR2 SVGIG (reference sequence). The CDR3 length is 12 residues. CDR3 nucleotides: TGTGCCTGGAGCCAGAACTACAGGGGCTACACCTTC. Its protein is CAWSQNYRGYTF.

This chain joins TRBV12-5 and TRBJ2-2, with TRBD1 matching 11 bases. This CDR3 has 15 amino acids. J lost 1 base, V lost 7 bases, and 2 bases had no gene match. CDR1 and CDR2 (germline): LGHNT, FRNRAP. CDR3 sequence reads: CASVGTGGNTGELFF. In nucleotides, the CDR3 is TGTGCTAGTGTTGGGACAGGGGGGAACACCGGGGAGCTGTTTTTT.

This chain joins TRBV2 and TRBJ1-1; the D gene is possibly TRBD1 (5 bases). The germline V gene has CDR1 SNHLY and CDR2 FYNNEI. The CDR3 consists of 13 residues. The V end lost 4 bases, the J end lost 5 bases, and 11 bases lay between the germline ends. CDR3 sequence reads: CASSVGRGTEAFF. The CDR3, as DNA: TGTGCCAGCAGTGTGGGGCGGGGGACTGAAGCTTTCTTT. Drawing the rest from reference TRBV2 and TRBJ1-1, the complete variable domain is EPEVTQTPSHQVTQMGQEVILRCVPISNHLYFYWYRQILGQKVEFLVSFYNNEISEKSEIFDDQFSVERPDGSNFTLKIRSTKLEDSAMYFCASSVGRGTEAFFGQGTRLTVV.

This chain connects TRBV5-1 to TRBJ2-5; D is perhaps TRBD1 (5 bases). The V end lost 4 bases, the J end lost 2 bases, and 12 bases lay between the germline ends. Germline loops: CDR1 SGHRS, CDR2 YFSETQ. This CDR3 has 14 amino acids. The DNA for the CDR3 is TGCGCCAGCAGCACACAGGTTGGACAAGAGACCCAGTACTTC. This codes for CASSTQVGQETQYF.

The rearrangement uses TRBV14 and TRBJ1-1; D is unresolved. CDR3 length: 14 residues. The germline V gene has CDR1 SGHDN and CDR2 FVKESK. Trimming removed 3 bases at V and 4 bases at J, with 12 bases between. The CDR3 DNA reads as TGTGCCAGCAGCCACGGATTCGTGGGCACTGAAGCTTTCTTT. This encodes CASSHGFVGTEAFF.

The rearrangement uses TRBV6-5 and TRBJ1-4; TRBD1 is a possible D gene (5 bases). V lost 6 bases and J 5 bases, leaving 13 bases between the germline ends. The CDR3 is made up of 14 amino acids. Germline assignment: CDR1 MNHEY and CDR2 SVGAGI. CDR3 nucleotide sequence: TGTGCCAGCAGACGGGGGGGTTTGAATGAAAAACTGTTTTTT. This translates into CASRRGGLNEKLFF.

This clone was observed a handful of times. The genes are TRBV7-9 and TRBJ2-7; the match to TRBD1 covers 7 bases. The CDR3 extends over 15 amino acids. Germline V gives CDR1 SEHNR, CDR2 FQNEAQ (reference sequence). The junction had 10 bases not matched to a gene; V was cut back by 3 bases and J by 5 bases. The CDR3 protein is CASSLTGSFSDEQYF. The CDR3 DNA reads as TGTGCCAGCAGCTTGACAGGGTCTTTTTCGGACGAGCAGTACTTC.